The rows below give T cell receptor beta chains drawn from one sample of a study of blood T cell repertoires in COVID-19. Clones were sequenced by immunoSEQ multiplex PCR, and TCRdb holds only the in-frame ones, with some missing. The table shows 250,000 to 350,000 clones, with roughly 88% occurring only once. The specimen was PBMCs or T cells enriched from blood (not recorded which). The receptors originated from a woman aged 25 to 39 who had recovered from COVID-19. The CDR3 runs from the conserved cysteine through the conserved F or W. Each record gives: D gene, V gene, clone size, J gene, CDR3 DNA, CDR3 protein. D genes are given only for firm matches. The size field is filled for only some rows; it gives once, few, many or a size class.

d_call: TRBD1; v_call: TRBV30; clone_size: NA; j_call: TRBJ1-5; cdr3_nt: TGTGCCTGGAGTGTACAGGGGAGAGGTAGCAATCAGCCCCAGCATTTT; cdr3_aa: CAWSVQGRGSNQPQHF
d_call: NA; v_call: TRBV30; clone_size: NA; j_call: TRBJ1-3; cdr3_nt: TGTGCCTGGATATCAGGGTCTGGAAACACCATATATTTT; cdr3_aa: CAWISGSGNTIYF
d_call: NA; v_call: TRBV7-2; clone_size: once; j_call: TRBJ2-7; cdr3_nt: TGTGCCAGCAGTAACAGGCTAACTTACGAGCAGTACTTC; cdr3_aa: CASSNRLTYEQYF
d_call: NA; v_call: TRBV6-5; clone_size: NA; j_call: TRBJ1-2; cdr3_nt: TGTGCCAGCATCTTTCTACAGGGTGCCTTCTATGGCTACACCTTC; cdr3_aa: CASIFLQGAFYGYTF
d_call: NA; v_call: TRBV4-2; clone_size: NA; j_call: TRBJ2-7; cdr3_nt: TGTGCCAGCACCCACCAGGCAGGACGGGAAAGCTCCTACGAGCAGTACTTC; cdr3_aa: CASTHQAGRESSYEQYF
d_call: NA; v_call: TRBV10-3; clone_size: NA; j_call: TRBJ2-3; cdr3_nt: TGTGCCATCAGTGAAATCGACAGCACGATGGGGGATACGCAGTATTTT; cdr3_aa: CAISEIDSTMGDTQYF
d_call: TRBD1; v_call: TRBV7-2; clone_size: NA; j_call: TRBJ1-4; cdr3_nt: TGTGCCAGCAGCTTAGGTTTAGGACAGGGGACGGGTTCAGAAAAACTGTTTTTT; cdr3_aa: CASSLGLGQGTGSEKLFF
d_call: TRBD1; v_call: TRBV27; clone_size: NA; j_call: TRBJ2-3; cdr3_nt: TGTGCCAGCAGTTCGTCTTACAGGGGATCAGATACGCAGTATTTT; cdr3_aa: CASSSSYRGSDTQYF
d_call: NA; v_call: TRBV5-1; clone_size: NA; j_call: TRBJ2-1; cdr3_nt: TGCGCCAGCAGCTTGGGGACGGGGTACAATGAGCAGTTCTTC; cdr3_aa: CASSLGTGYNEQFF
d_call: NA; v_call: TRBV29-1; clone_size: NA; j_call: TRBJ1-5; cdr3_nt: TGCAGCGTTGTCGTTAATAGCAATCAGCCCCAGCATTTT; cdr3_aa: CSVVVNSNQPQHF
d_call: NA; v_call: TRBV19; clone_size: NA; j_call: TRBJ2-1; cdr3_nt: TGTGCCAGTAGTATAGTTCCGGTTTCCTACAATGAGCAGTTCTTC; cdr3_aa: CASSIVPVSYNEQFF
d_call: TRBD1; v_call: TRBV19; clone_size: NA; j_call: TRBJ2-1; cdr3_nt: TGTGCCAGTCTTTCAAACAGGGGGCCAAGCTCCTACAATGAGCAGTTCTTC; cdr3_aa: CASLSNRGPSSYNEQFF
d_call: TRBD2; v_call: TRBV6-2/TRBV6-3; clone_size: NA; j_call: TRBJ2-3; cdr3_nt: TGTGCCAGCAGTTTCCTAGCGGGGGCCACAGATACGCAGTATTTT; cdr3_aa: CASSFLAGATDTQYF
d_call: NA; v_call: TRBV7-6; clone_size: NA; j_call: TRBJ2-3; cdr3_nt: TGTGCCAGCAGCTTAGGCTCCGCGGCTGGTTCAGATACGCAGTATTTT; cdr3_aa: CASSLGSAAGSDTQYF
d_call: TRBD2; v_call: TRBV6-2/TRBV6-3; clone_size: few; j_call: TRBJ2-1; cdr3_nt: TGTGCCAGCAGTTACTTACTAGCGGAATACAATGAGCAGTTCTTC; cdr3_aa: CASSYLLAEYNEQFF
d_call: TRBD1; v_call: TRBV24-1; clone_size: NA; j_call: TRBJ2-3; cdr3_nt: TGTGCCACCAGTGGGGGACCGGGACAGGGCAACACAGATACGCAGTATTTT; cdr3_aa: CATSGGPGQGNTDTQYF
d_call: NA; v_call: TRBV6-5; clone_size: NA; j_call: TRBJ1-6; cdr3_nt: TGTGCCAGCAGTTACTGGCAGGGCAGGGGTTCACCCCTCCACTTT; cdr3_aa: CASSYWQGRGSPLHF
d_call: NA; v_call: TRBV5-1; clone_size: NA; j_call: TRBJ2-1; cdr3_nt: TGCGCCAGCAGCTCTGTTCCCGGCAATGAGCAGTTCTTC; cdr3_aa: CASSSVPGNEQFF
d_call: NA; v_call: TRBV5-1; clone_size: NA; j_call: TRBJ2-3; cdr3_nt: TGCGCCAGCAGCTTGCGGGGAGTCCGCACAGATACGCAGTATTTT; cdr3_aa: CASSLRGVRTDTQYF
d_call: TRBD1; v_call: TRBV9; clone_size: NA; j_call: TRBJ1-2; cdr3_nt: TGTGCCAGCAGCGTAGACGGACAGGTCTATGGCTACACCTTC; cdr3_aa: CASSVDGQVYGYTF
d_call: NA; v_call: TRBV5-1; clone_size: NA; j_call: TRBJ1-1; cdr3_nt: TGCGCCAGCAGCTTGGATGGGGAGGACACTGAAGCTTTCTTT; cdr3_aa: CASSLDGEDTEAFF
d_call: TRBD1; v_call: TRBV28; clone_size: NA; j_call: TRBJ2-6; cdr3_nt: TGTGCCAGCAGTCCCCACAGGGGGCCGAGCTCTGGGGCCAACGTCCTGACTTTC; cdr3_aa: CASSPHRGPSSGANVLTF
d_call: NA; v_call: TRBV6-1; clone_size: once; j_call: TRBJ1-1; cdr3_nt: TGTGCCAGCAGTGTTTCGCGAGGACAGACGTCTTTCGCTGAAGCTTTCTTT; cdr3_aa: CASSVSRGQTSFAEAFF
d_call: TRBD2; v_call: TRBV24-1; clone_size: NA; j_call: TRBJ2-2; cdr3_nt: TGTGCCACCAGTGACCCCCCTGGGACTAGCGGAAACACCGGGGAGCTGTTTTTT; cdr3_aa: CATSDPPGTSGNTGELFF
d_call: TRBD1; v_call: TRBV27; clone_size: once; j_call: TRBJ1-2; cdr3_nt: TGTGCCAGCAGTTTATGGGGGGGACAGGGGGCGCCCGGCTACACCTTC; cdr3_aa: CASSLWGGQGAPGYTF
d_call: NA; v_call: TRBV5-4; clone_size: NA; j_call: TRBJ1-1; cdr3_nt: TGTGCCAGCAGCTTATGGCAGGGGAGGGAGAACACTGAAGCTTTCTTT; cdr3_aa: CASSLWQGRENTEAFF
d_call: NA; v_call: TRBV3-1/TRBV3-2; clone_size: NA; j_call: TRBJ2-5; cdr3_nt: TGTGCCAGCAGCCAAGTCCCCGGACAGCAAGAGACCCAGTACTTC; cdr3_aa: CASSQVPGQQETQYF
d_call: NA; v_call: TRBV3-1/TRBV3-2; clone_size: NA; j_call: TRBJ1-1; cdr3_nt: TGTGCCAGCAGCCAAATGAGGGTGTCTGAAGCTTTCTTT; cdr3_aa: CASSQMRVSEAFF
d_call: TRBD1; v_call: TRBV28; clone_size: NA; j_call: TRBJ1-4; cdr3_nt: TGTGCCAGCAGCCCCGGACAGGAGGTGTTTTTT; cdr3_aa: CASSPGQEVFF
d_call: TRBD2; v_call: TRBV27; clone_size: NA; j_call: TRBJ2-7; cdr3_nt: TGTGCCAGCAGTTTATCGGGACTAGCGGGTTGGAAACCCTACGAGCAGTACTTC; cdr3_aa: CASSLSGLAGWKPYEQYF
d_call: TRBD2; v_call: TRBV24-1; clone_size: NA; j_call: TRBJ2-1; cdr3_nt: TGTGCCACCAGTACAAGCGTCGGCGGACTAGCGGAATCAAATGAGCAGTTCTTC; cdr3_aa: CATSTSVGGLAESNEQFF
d_call: NA; v_call: TRBV5-6; clone_size: NA; j_call: TRBJ2-2; cdr3_nt: TGTGCCAGCAGCTTTCCGGGTGGGGAGGCCGGGGAGCTGTTTTTT; cdr3_aa: CASSFPGGEAGELFF
d_call: NA; v_call: TRBV19; clone_size: NA; j_call: TRBJ1-1; cdr3_nt: TGTGCCAGTAGAATGATACGGAGGGAGGTCGGTAACACTGAAGCTTTCTTT; cdr3_aa: CASRMIRREVGNTEAFF
d_call: TRBD1; v_call: TRBV5-1; clone_size: NA; j_call: TRBJ2-3; cdr3_nt: TGCGCCAGCAGCCAAGAAGGTACAGGGGCCTGGACAGATACGCAGTATTTT; cdr3_aa: CASSQEGTGAWTDTQYF
d_call: NA; v_call: TRBV5-1; clone_size: NA; j_call: TRBJ2-1; cdr3_nt: TGCGCCAGCAGCTATTATGAAAGGGGTGAGCAGTTCTTC; cdr3_aa: CASSYYERGEQFF
d_call: TRBD1; v_call: TRBV5-6; clone_size: NA; j_call: TRBJ2-7; cdr3_nt: TGTGCCAGCAGCGCCCGGGGACAGGGGTTTCGTGAGCAGTACTTC; cdr3_aa: CASSARGQGFREQYF
d_call: NA; v_call: TRBV6-1; clone_size: NA; j_call: TRBJ2-7; cdr3_nt: TGTGCCAGCAGTGACGGTCACTTCTACGAGCAGTACTTC; cdr3_aa: CASSDGHFYEQYF